Listed here are 6 T cell receptor beta chains from one sample, sequenced in a study of CD8 T cells in ankylosing spondylitis. The study, taken as a whole, reports: A TCR beta motif of under ten highly homologous variants seemed to mark ankylosing spondylitis blood.

For these receptors, no antigen is known. One entry per CDR3 protein, called by TCRdb with MiXCR from the 5' RACE reads. Of 200,000 to 250,000 distinct CDR3 sequences listed, about 18% were seen once; the top ten hold under 45%. The sequencing sample was made of blood, either unsorted or a sorted T cell fraction (not recorded which). These receptors were obtained from a male donor with ankylosing spondylitis.

The sample holds a few counts of this clonotype. The chain recombines TRBV27 with TRBJ2-2; D remains ambiguous. The CDR3 runs to 17 residues. Trimming took 0 bases from V and 1 from J, leaving 12 bases between them. The germline gives CDR1 MNHEY, CDR2 SMNVEV (reference sequence). DNA for the CDR3: TGTGCCAGCAGTTTATCGACGTGGGGATTGAACACCGGGGAGCTGTTTTTT. It codes for CASSLSTWGLNTGELFF.

This chain links TRBV4-3 with TRBJ1-3; D is unclear. V lost 1 base and J 0 bases, leaving 10 bases between the germline ends. Germline-derived CDR1 and CDR2 are LGHNA and YSLEER. The CDR3 consists of 16 residues. In DNA, the CDR3 is TGCGCCAGCAGCCAAGCTACAGAGCTCTCTGGAAACACCATATATTTT. Amino acid sequence: CASSQATELSGNTIYF.

In this sample, this clonotype turned up many times. V usage is TRBV4-1 and J usage is TRBJ2-7, with no clear D. The CDR3 length is 16 residues. Trimming left V 0 bases short and J 6 bases short, with 18 bases between. CDR1 is MGHRA and CDR2 is YSYEKL in the germline V gene. The CDR3 loop reads CASSQEQSVLTSEQYF. DNA of the CDR3: TGCGCCAGCAGCCAAGAACAAAGCGTCCTCACAAGCGAGCAGTACTTC.

Of note for this clonotype: This may arise from a read error, as a much more abundant clone is one base away. This chain connects TRBV12-3 or TRBV12-4 to TRBJ1-2; D gene uncertain. The CDR3 is 13 amino acids. V dropped 6 bases and J dropped 1 base, with 9 bases sitting between them. The CDR3 DNA is TGTGCCAGCAGCCCCAACCTTAACTATGGCTACACCTTC. Amino acid sequence: CASSPNLNYGYTF.

V and J are TRBV11-2 and TRBJ2-7; D call uncertain. The V end was cut by 8 bases, the J end by 3 bases, with 20 bases between. Looked up from germline, CDR1 is SGHAT and CDR2 is FQNNGV. The CDR3 is 15 residues long. CDR3 loop: CASARTETLNYEQYF. CDR3 bases: TGTGCCAGCGCCCGAACAGAGACCCTCAACTACGAGCAGTACTTC.

The genes are TRBV4-1 and TRBJ2-3; TRBD2 aligns across 8 bases. The CDR3 covers 17 residues. Per germline, CDR1 MGHRA and CDR2 YSYEKL. The junction had 7 bases not matched to a gene; V was cut back by 0 bases and J by 2 bases. CDR3 sequence (DNA): TGCGCCAGCAGCCAAGATGGTCTAGCGGGTACCACAGATACGCAGTATTTT. Amino acid sequence: CASSQDGLAGTTDTQYF.